The sequence of this TCR beta chain was determined in a study of cytomegalovirus exposure and HLA in healthy donors. Study results and limitations: Several of the most significant clusters appeared linked to common viral pathogens, based on a later analysis.

PCR employed 60 Vbeta and 13 Jbeta primers. Profiled with immunoSEQ multiplex PCR; TCRdb holds only in-frame clones, not every one. The sample holds approximately 170,000 clones, around 76% seen once. The CDR3 runs to 15 residues. This clone has only one observation. What it recognizes is unknown. This sequence originates from a woman aged 25-40 years in good health and CMV-seropositive. J is TRBJ2-7 and V is TRBV21-1; the table gives TRBD1 as D, unverified against the DNA. TRBV21-1 is deemed a pseudogene. Sequenced input: PBMCs. This chain's CDR3 is CASSNKEPRGTEQYF. CDR3 bases: TGTGCCAGCAGCAATAAGGAGCCGAGGGGGACCGAGCAGTACTTC.